Sequencing of this TCR beta chain was carried out in a study of shared clonotypes between healthy human individuals (dated by TCRdb to 2018 to 2021). Context from the whole study: Two women and a few men aged 18 to 49 years were included in the cohort. For each donor, CD4 naive and CD4 memory were each run on three plates, CD8 naive on two plates, and CD8 memory on one plate. Leukapheresis yielded between about 0.9 and 10 billion PBMCs per donor. Libraries were prepared and TCR repertoires were sequenced by different laboratories using diverse techniques, in order to increase sequencing depth and limit assay-specific biases. Blood TCR repertoires of about five healthy adults were deeply sequenced to estimate repertoire size and the extent of clonotype sharing between individuals.

Using the deep immunoSEQ assay, multiplex PCR amplified TCR CDR3 regions from genomic DNA. For each cell subset, the extracted genomic DNA was distributed evenly across all wells of several immunoSEQ 96-well plates, and each plate served as one replicate. Each replicate PCR for sorted subsets received around 200 ng genomic DNA, equal to about 30,000 T cell genomes. Purified libraries were quantified with a Qubit 3.0 fluorometer, sized on a Bioanalyzer 2100, and re-quantified with the KAPA Library Quantification kit. Every immunoSEQ 96-well plate was sequenced on a dedicated single-read 150-cycle Illumina NextSeq 550 flow cell. Turning to the authors' computational methods: Because the immunoSEQ output included only junctional sequences and no quality scores, the filtering could not be the same as the filtering used for full-length reads. Sequences were annotated with PyIR, a Python wrapper for IgBLAST v1.9, using IMGT germline references to assign V/J genes and CDR3. Reads were removed for weak V/J assignments (E-value above 1e-6), missing CDR3, stop codons, out-of-frame junctions, or ambiguous translated residues. V3J clonotypes were defined as sequences sharing the same inferred V gene, J gene, and CDR3 amino acid sequence. To compute the percentage overlap between repertoires, the number of shared unique clonotypes was divided by the size of the smaller repertoire. Richness of each repertoire was evaluated using RTK rarefaction, the Chao1 estimator, and Recon v2.1 estimates of unobserved clonotypes. Generation probabilities were computed with OLGA for all TCRbeta clonotypes obtained by the gDNA method from several donors. What TCRdb holds here is the immuneACCESS table cut down to in-frame rearrangements. Part of the clones is not present; checked against another copy, under half of the missing clones reflect an unresolved V gene, and the others are unexplained. V and J calls plus clone size are reproduced from that table; the DNA served to infer D and trimming. The sample records over a million clones, under 99% of which are singletons. Jointly, the top ten make up 0.45% of the sample.

The research as a whole found: The genetic and exposure-history diversity represented was limited by the small number of donors. Pairwise subsampling led to the expectation that sequencing depth would affect the degree of clonotype sharing among donors. Higher generation probabilities were observed for clonotypes shared by all four sorted-subset donors than for non-shared clonotypes. Naive subsets generally had larger estimated clonotype richness than memory subsets. Across four donors, approximately 4.6% of naive CD4, around 3.3% of naive CD8, around 2.5% of memory CD4, and about 0.4% of memory CD8 clonotypes were shared. Sampling was limited to blood, and TCR repertoires in tissue likely differ from TCR repertoires in blood. Incomplete sequencing was indicated by rarefaction of sorted-subset datasets, despite the large sequencing depth.

The donors were healthy, HIV-negative adults with no recently reported acute infections or vaccinations. Every donor was a Caucasian adult residing in Nashville, Tennessee, USA. CD4+ T cells were enriched by magnetic negative selection; naive cells were then positively selected on CD45RA, and the negative fraction formed the memory subset. After blood collection by leukapheresis, PBMCs were isolated using Ficoll-Histopaque density gradient centrifugation and then cryopreserved in the vapor phase of liquid nitrogen. Analytical flow cytometry was used to check the purity and quantity of each magnetically sorted T cell population. Genomic DNA was isolated from each sorted fraction and quantified by UV absorbance on a Nanodrop 2000c. Concerning this clone: Its antigen remains unidentified. Qualities for individual bases were not recorded, and no much larger clone is one base off.

The sequence was obtained from a man aged 30 to 45 in good health. The sequencing input was naive CD4+ T cells sorted from blood. According to the study, the label for this sample's cell subset or site signals: CD45RA+ positively selected.

The DNA sequence is as follows: TGCAGTGCGTACACAGGGGCCGAGCAGTACTTC. Its amino acids are CSAYTGAEQYF. This receptor chain uses TRBV20-1 and TRBJ2-7, with TRBD1 identical over 7 junction bases. CDR1 DFQATT and CDR2 SNEGSKA are derived from the germline V gene (reference sequence). Ends trimmed: V by 6 bases, J by 6 bases; bases unmatched to a gene: 5. The CDR3 numbers 11 residues from cysteine through phenylalanine. The sequence is cut down to CDR3 DNA, 33 bases in frame from base 1.